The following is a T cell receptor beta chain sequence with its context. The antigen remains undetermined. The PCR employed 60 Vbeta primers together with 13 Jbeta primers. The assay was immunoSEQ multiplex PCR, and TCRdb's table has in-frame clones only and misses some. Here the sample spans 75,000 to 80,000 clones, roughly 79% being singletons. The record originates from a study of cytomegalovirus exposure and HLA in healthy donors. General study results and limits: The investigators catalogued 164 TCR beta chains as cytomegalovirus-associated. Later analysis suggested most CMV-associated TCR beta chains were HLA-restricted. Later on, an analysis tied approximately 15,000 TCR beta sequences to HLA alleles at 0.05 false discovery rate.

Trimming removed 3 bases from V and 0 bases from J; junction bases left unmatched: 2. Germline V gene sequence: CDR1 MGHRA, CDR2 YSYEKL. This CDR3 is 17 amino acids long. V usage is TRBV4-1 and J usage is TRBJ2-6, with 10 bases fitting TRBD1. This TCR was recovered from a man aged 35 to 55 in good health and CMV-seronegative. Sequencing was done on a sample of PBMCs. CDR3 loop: CASSQTGGLSGANVLTF. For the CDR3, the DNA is TGCGCCAGCAGCCAGACAGGGGGCCTCTCTGGGGCCAACGTCCTGACTTTC.